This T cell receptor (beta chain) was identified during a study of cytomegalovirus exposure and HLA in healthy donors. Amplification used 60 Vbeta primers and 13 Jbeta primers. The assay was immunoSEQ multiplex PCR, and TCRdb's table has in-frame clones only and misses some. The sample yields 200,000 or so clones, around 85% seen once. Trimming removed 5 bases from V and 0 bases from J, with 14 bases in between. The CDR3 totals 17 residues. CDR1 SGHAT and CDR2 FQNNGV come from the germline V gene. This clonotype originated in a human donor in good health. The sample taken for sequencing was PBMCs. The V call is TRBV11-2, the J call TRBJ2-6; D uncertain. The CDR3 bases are TGTGCCAGCAGCCGACCCGCTTACAGCTCTGGGGCCAACGTCCTGACTTTC. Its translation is CASSRPAYSSGANVLTF.